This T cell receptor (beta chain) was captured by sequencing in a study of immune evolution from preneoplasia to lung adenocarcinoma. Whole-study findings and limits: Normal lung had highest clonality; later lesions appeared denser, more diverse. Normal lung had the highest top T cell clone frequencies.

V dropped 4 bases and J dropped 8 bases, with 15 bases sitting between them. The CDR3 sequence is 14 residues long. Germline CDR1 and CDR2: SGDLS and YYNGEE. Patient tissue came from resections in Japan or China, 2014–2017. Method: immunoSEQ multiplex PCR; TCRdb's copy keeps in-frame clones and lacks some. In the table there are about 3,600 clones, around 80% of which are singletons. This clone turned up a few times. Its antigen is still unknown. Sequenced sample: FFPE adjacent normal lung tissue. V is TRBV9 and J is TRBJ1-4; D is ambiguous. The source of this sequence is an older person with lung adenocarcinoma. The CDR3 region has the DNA TGTGCCAGCAGCCCCGGTGGGGTGGAAGAAAAACTGTTTTTT. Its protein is CASSPGGVEEKLFF.